One sample yielded the 7 T cell receptor beta chains listed below, sequenced in a study of blood T cell repertoires in COVID-19. Some clones are missing from TCRdb's copy, which holds only in-frame ones; the method was immunoSEQ multiplex PCR. Among about 210,000 clones, roughly 80% were seen once, and the ten largest hold around 6.9%. Sample: peripheral blood. These receptors came from a man in his fifties or sixties with acute or convalescent COVID-19.

This clone was counted a few times. The chain links TRBV2 to TRBJ2-1, with 12 bases fitting TRBD2. The V and J ends lost 8 bases and 9 bases, in that order; junction bases with no gene match: 11. The germline V gene has CDR1 SNHLY and CDR2 FYNNEI. This CDR3 contains 15 residues. CDR3 nucleotide sequence: TGTGCCAGCGGGCTAGCGGGAGGGCCTTCGGGTGAGCAGTTCTTC. It translates to CASGLAGGPSGEQFF.

This clone is a singleton in its sample. The sample holds other DNA sequences that translate to the same CDR3. The CDR3 bases are TGCGCCAGCAGCTTGGGGACTAGCGGTACAGATACGCAGTATTTT. Protein sequence: CASSLGTSGTDTQYF. The J gene is TRBJ2-3, the V gene TRBV5-1, with 10 bases lining up with TRBD2. CDR3 size: 15 residues. Losses at the gene ends were 0 bases for V and 3 bases for J; bases not matched to a gene: 1. The germline V gene has CDR1 SGHRS and CDR2 YFSETQ.

The chain is built from TRBV10-2 and TRBJ1-6; D is undetermined. Trimming took 0 bases from V and 6 from J, leaving 12 bases between them. CDR3 size: 16 residues. From germline, CDR1 is WSHSY and CDR2 SAAADI. The CDR3 nucleotides are TGCGCCAGCAGTGAGTCGTCTTGGGCAGCTAATTCACCCCTCCACTTT. This codes for CASSESSWAANSPLHF.

The chain has TRBV4-2 and TRBJ2-4; D remains unclear. V lost 0 bases to trimming and J lost 3 bases, with 15 bases between them. This CDR3 contains 17 residues. Germline V gene lookup returns CDR1 LGHNA and CDR2 YNFKEQ. CDR3 nucleotides: TGTGCCAGCAGCCAAGATTTTTCTAGGCTTGGCAAAAACATTCAGTACTTC. It specifies CASSQDFSRLGKNIQYF.

The chain joins TRBV2 to TRBJ2-7; TRBD1 matches at 11 bases. The V gene's germline CDR1 is SNHLY and CDR2 FYNNEI. This CDR3 region has 13 residues. J gave up 3 bases and V 7 bases, and 2 bases lay outside the gene matches. CDR3: CASIGTGGYEQYF. The DNA of the CDR3 is TGTGCCAGCATAGGGACAGGGGGCTACGAGCAGTACTTC.

J is TRBJ1-6 and V is TRBV4-3; 7 bases line up with TRBD1. The CDR3 is 14 amino acids. Germline V gene sequence: CDR1 LGHNA, CDR2 YSLEER. Trimming took 3 bases from V and 7 from J; bases not matched to a gene: 3. In DNA form, the CDR3 reads TGCGCCAGCAGCCATCCAGGGGGGAATTCACCCCTCCACTTT. The encoded protein is CASSHPGGNSPLHF.

In this sample, this clone turned up once. V is TRBV2 and J is TRBJ1-2; TRBD1 matches 10 bases. This CDR3 comprises 15 residues. Germline V gives CDR1 SNHLY, CDR2 FYNNEI. V trimming: 6 bases; J trimming: 3 bases; junction bases outside the gene matches: 7. DNA of the CDR3: TGTGCCAGCAGCGCTGGACAGGGGGGGGACTATGGCTACACCTTC. As protein: CASSAGQGGDYGYTF.